The 3 T cell receptor beta chains in this list originate from one sample, sequenced in a study of T cell responses to AZD1222 COVID-19 vaccine (dated by TCRdb to about 2021). The sample's time point label, in plain terms: about 28 days (+/-7) after the second vaccine dose. Receptors were amplified or captured by the immunoSEQ multiplex PCR assay. This is the immuneACCESS table as TCRdb keeps it, with only in-frame sequences that have V and J called. A part of the clones is gone; compared with another copy, unresolved V genes explain less than half, and the rest is unexplained. The sample table contains more than 90,000 clones; only one count was recorded for 88% of them. Roughly 15% of the sample is held by the ten biggest clonotypes. The input for sequencing was peripheral blood, taken 28 days after the second AZD1222 dose. These receptors were obtained from an adult who received the AZD1222 COVID-19 vaccine.

The rearrangement uses TRBV18 and TRBJ2-1, with TRBD1 as a possible D gene (6 bases). Germline V gene sequence: CDR1 KGHSH, CDR2 LQKENI. Trimming shortened V by 10 bases and J by 8 bases, and 21 bases separated the two germline ends. This CDR3 is built from 14 residues. The CDR3 DNA reads as TGTGCCACCACCCTACCGGATGGGGGCTATGAGCAGTTCTTC. This encodes CATTLPDGGYEQFF. Full variable domain (missing parts from reference TRBV18 and TRBJ2-1): NAGVMQNPRHLVRRRGQEARLRCSPMKGHSHVYWYRQLPEEGLKFMVYLQKENIIDESGMPKERFSAEFPKEGPSILRIQQVVRGDSAAYFCATTLPDGGYEQFFGPGTRLTVL.

The gene calls are TRBV5-4 and TRBJ1-6; D not certain. Germline CDR1 reads SGHNT; CDR2 reads YYREEE (reference sequence). V gave up 4 bases and J gave up 5 bases, with 10 bases separating them. The CDR3 covers 14 residues. CDR3 region: CASSQDGDNSPLHF. DNA for the CDR3: TGTGCCAGCAGCCAGGACGGGGATAATTCACCCCTCCACTTT.

The chain recombines TRBV6-4 with TRBJ1-3, with a tentative D call TRBD1 (5 bases). Germline assignment: CDR1 MRHNA and CDR2 SNTAGT. The V gene lost 2 bases and the J gene lost 8 bases, with 16 bases spanning the gap. CDR3 length: 15 amino acids. The CDR3 coding sequence is TGTGCCAGCAGTGACGGAGATGCAGGAGGGGACACCATATATTTT. Amino acid sequence: CASSDGDAGGDTIYF.